The 9 T cell receptor beta chains reported below all come from one sample, sequenced in a study of blood T cell repertoires in COVID-19. The repertoire was sequenced with immunoSEQ multiplex PCR; TCRdb's copy has only in-frame clones and lacks some. This sample carries about 46,000 clones, roughly nine tenths of them seen once, and the ten largest clones take 3.1%. The sample taken for sequencing was PBMCs or T cells enriched from blood (not recorded which). These TCRs come from a woman in her fifties or sixties who had recovered from COVID-19.

This chain connects TRBV30 to TRBJ2-5; D not certain. Germline V CDR1 and CDR2: GTSNPN, SVGIG (reference sequence). V was cut by 0 bases and J by 4 bases, with 6 bases left in between. The CDR3 is made up of 12 amino acids. The CDR3 sequence is CAWSVQVETQYF. The CDR3 nucleotides are TGTGCCTGGAGTGTACAAGTAGAGACCCAGTACTTC.

The rearrangement joins TRBV11-2 to TRBJ2-2; the D gene is possibly TRBD1 (8 bases). Trimming removed 2 bases at V and 6 bases at J, with 19 bases between. Germline CDR1 reads SGHAT; CDR2 reads FQNNGV. There are 17 residues in the CDR3. The CDR3 DNA reads as TGTGCCAGCAGCTTATCTCCGCGGACAGGGAGGGCCGGGGAGCTGTTTTTT. Translation gives CASSLSPRTGRAGELFF. The entire variable domain, with the rest obtained from reference TRBV11-2 and TRBJ2-2, is as follows: EAGVAQSPRYKIIEKRQSVAFWCNPISGHATLYWYQQILGQGPKLLIQFQNNGVVDDSQLPKDRFSAERLKGVDSTLKIQPAKLEDSAVYLCASSLSPRTGRAGELFFGEGSRLTVL.

The V call is TRBV12-3 or TRBV12-4, the J call TRBJ2-3, with D possibly TRBD2 on 5 matching bases. V was clipped by 3 bases and J by 4 bases, with 5 bases between them. There are 12 residues in the CDR3. As DNA, the CDR3 is TGTGCCAGCAGTTTGGGAGCAGATACGCAGTATTTT. Amino acids: CASSLGADTQYF.

This rearrangement joins TRBV5-1 to TRBJ1-1; 8 nucleotides line up with TRBD1. CDR1 is SGHRS, CDR2 YFSETQ, per germline. CDR3 length equals 15 residues. The ends lost 0 bases at V and 1 base at J; junction bases unmatched: 2. The CDR3 DNA sequence: TGCGCCAGCAGCTTGGCAGGACAGGGGAACACTGAAGCTTTCTTT. This gives the protein CASSLAGQGNTEAFF.

The chain is built from TRBV2 and TRBJ1-6; TRBD1 matches at 7 bases. In germline, CDR1 is SNHLY, CDR2 FYNNEI. The CDR3 is 13 residues long. The V segment lost 7 bases and the J segment 14 bases; nucleotides outside the gene matches: 11. CDR3 nucleotides: TGTGCCAGCAAGACAGGGACGGTGCTGTCCCTCCACTTT. Translated, it gives CASKTGTVLSLHF.

This sequence joins TRBV19 and TRBJ1-5; 8 bases map to TRBD1. Germline-derived CDR1 and CDR2 are LNHDA and SQIVND (reference sequence). The junction had 10 bases not matched to a gene; V was cut back by 1 base and J by 5 bases. The CDR3 contains 17 residues. The CDR3 DNA reads TGTGCCAGTAGTATAGCCTTGTCTGGGACAGGCGATCAGCCCCAGCATTTT. This codes for CASSIALSGTGDQPQHF.

The chain carries TRBV28 and TRBJ2-2; D perhaps matches TRBD1 (6 bases). The CDR3 spans 15 residues. Trimming left V 6 bases short and J 2 bases short, with 13 bases between. Looked up from germline, CDR1 is MDHEN and CDR2 is SYDVKM. The CDR3 region has the DNA TGTGCCAGCAGCCCAGGGGCCCTAAACACCGGGGAGCTGTTTTTT. Translation: CASSPGALNTGELFF.

J is TRBJ2-2 and V is TRBV4-3; TRBD1 aligns across 7 bases. The trim removed 2 bases at V and 1 base at J, leaving 16 bases unmatched. This CDR3 is 20 amino acids long. Germline CDR1 is LGHNA and CDR2 is YSLEER. The CDR3 spells CASSQTGAGLLGLNTGELFF. In DNA, the CDR3 is TGCGCCAGCAGCCAAACAGGGGCTGGGCTGCTGGGATTGAACACCGGGGAGCTGTTTTTT.

The chain combines TRBV6-2 or TRBV6-3 with TRBJ1-5; D not certain. This CDR3 region has 12 residues. V gave up 6 bases and J gave up 4 bases, with 7 bases separating them. Germline V gene lookup returns CDR1 MNHEY and CDR2 SVGEGT. The CDR3 spells CASSTLNQPQHF. DNA of the CDR3: TGTGCCAGCAGCACTTTAAATCAGCCCCAGCATTTT.